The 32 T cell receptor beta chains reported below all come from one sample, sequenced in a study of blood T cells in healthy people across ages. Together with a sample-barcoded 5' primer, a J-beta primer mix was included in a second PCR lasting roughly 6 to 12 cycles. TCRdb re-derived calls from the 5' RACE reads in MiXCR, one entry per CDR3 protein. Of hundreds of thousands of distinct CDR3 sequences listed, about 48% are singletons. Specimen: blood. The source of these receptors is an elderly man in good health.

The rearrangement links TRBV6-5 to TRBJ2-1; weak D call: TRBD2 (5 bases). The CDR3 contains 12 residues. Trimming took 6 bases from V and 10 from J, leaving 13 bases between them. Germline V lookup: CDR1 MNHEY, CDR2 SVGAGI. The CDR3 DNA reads TGTGCCAGCAGGCGAAGGGAGTCCGAGCAGTTCTTC. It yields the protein CASRRRESEQFF.

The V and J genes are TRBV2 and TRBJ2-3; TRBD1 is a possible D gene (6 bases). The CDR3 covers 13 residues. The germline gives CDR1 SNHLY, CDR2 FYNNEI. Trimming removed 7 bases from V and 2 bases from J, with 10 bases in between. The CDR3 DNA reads TGTGCCAGCATGGACAGTAACACAGATACGCAGTATTTT. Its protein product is CASMDSNTDTQYF. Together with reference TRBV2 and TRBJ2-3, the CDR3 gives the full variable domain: EPEVTQTPSHQVTQMGQEVILRCVPISNHLYFYWYRQILGQKVEFLVSFYNNEISEKSEIFDDQFSVERPDGSNFTLKIRSTKLEDSAMYFCASMDSNTDTQYFGPGTRLTVL.

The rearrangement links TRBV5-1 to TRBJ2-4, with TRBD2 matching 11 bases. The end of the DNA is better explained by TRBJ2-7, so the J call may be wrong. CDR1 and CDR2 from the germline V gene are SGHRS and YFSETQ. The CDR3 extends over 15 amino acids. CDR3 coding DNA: TGCGCCAGCAGCTTAACTAGCGGGGGTAACTACGAGCAGTACTTC. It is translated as CASSLTSGGNYEQYF.

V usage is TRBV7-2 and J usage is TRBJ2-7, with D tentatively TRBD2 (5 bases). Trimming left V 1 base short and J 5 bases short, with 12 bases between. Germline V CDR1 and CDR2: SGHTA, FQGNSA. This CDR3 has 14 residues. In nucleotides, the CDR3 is TGTGCCAGCAGCTTAGGTGGAGGACCCGACGAGCAGTACTTC. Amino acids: CASSLGGGPDEQYF.

The CDR3 DNA follows: TGTGCCAGCAGTGAGGAAGGAGGCTACTACGAGCAGTACTTC. Translated, it gives CASSEEGGYYEQYF. The V gene is TRBV2, the J gene TRBJ2-7; D perhaps matches TRBD2 (5 bases). Germline V lookup: CDR1 SNHLY, CDR2 FYNNEI. This CDR3 has 14 amino acids. V lost 3 bases to trimming and J lost 3 bases, with 12 bases between them.

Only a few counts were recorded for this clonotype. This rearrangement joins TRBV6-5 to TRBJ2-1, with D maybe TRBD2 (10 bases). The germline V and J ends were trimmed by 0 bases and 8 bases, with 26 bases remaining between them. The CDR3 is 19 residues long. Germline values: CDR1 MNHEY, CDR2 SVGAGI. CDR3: CASSYSDRGDLSGRDEQFF. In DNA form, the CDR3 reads TGTGCCAGCAGTTACTCAGACAGGGGGGACTTGAGCGGGAGGGATGAGCAGTTCTTC.

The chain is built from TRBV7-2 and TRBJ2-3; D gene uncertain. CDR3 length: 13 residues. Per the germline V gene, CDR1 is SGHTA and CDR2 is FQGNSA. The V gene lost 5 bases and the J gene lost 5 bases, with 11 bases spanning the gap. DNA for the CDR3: TGTGCCAGCAGCGTGAGTGGGAAAGATACGCAGTATTTT. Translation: CASSVSGKDTQYF. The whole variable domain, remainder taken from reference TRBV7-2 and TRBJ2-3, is GAGVSQSPSNKVTEKGKDVELRCDPISGHTALYWYRQSLGQGLEFLIYFQGNSAPDKSGLPSDRFSAERTGGSVSTLTIQRTQQEDSAVYLCASSVSGKDTQYFGPGTRLTVL.

In nucleotides, the CDR3 is TGTGCCAGCAGCCCGGACAGCTTCAGCCAGCCCCAGCATTTT. This encodes CASSPDSFSQPQHF. J is TRBJ1-5 and V is TRBV5-5; D perhaps matches TRBD1 (6 bases). Trimming removed 4 bases at V and 7 bases at J, with 15 bases between. Germline V gene sequence: CDR1 SGHKS, CDR2 YYEKEE (reference sequence). The CDR3 is 14 amino acids.

The CDR3 region is CASSPGPDSYQPQHF. DNA of the CDR3: TGTGCCAGCAGCCCGGGACCGGACAGCTATCAGCCCCAGCATTTT. The V call is TRBV6-5, the J call TRBJ1-5; D is perhaps TRBD1 (6 bases). Trimming removed 6 bases from V and 5 bases from J, with 17 bases in between. The germline V gene has CDR1 MNHEY and CDR2 SVGAGI. CDR3 size: 15 residues.

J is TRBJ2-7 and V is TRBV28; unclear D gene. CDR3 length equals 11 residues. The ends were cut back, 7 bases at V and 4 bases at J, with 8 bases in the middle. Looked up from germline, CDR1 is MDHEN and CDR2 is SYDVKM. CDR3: CASKGYYEQYF. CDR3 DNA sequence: TGTGCCAGCAAAGGTTATTACGAGCAGTACTTC.

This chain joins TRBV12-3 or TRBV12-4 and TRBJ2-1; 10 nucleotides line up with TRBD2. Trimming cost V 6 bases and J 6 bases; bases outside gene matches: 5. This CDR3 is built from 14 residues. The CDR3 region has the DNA TGTGCCAGCAGACAAGCGGGAGGGGTCAATGAGCAGTTCTTC. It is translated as CASRQAGGVNEQFF.

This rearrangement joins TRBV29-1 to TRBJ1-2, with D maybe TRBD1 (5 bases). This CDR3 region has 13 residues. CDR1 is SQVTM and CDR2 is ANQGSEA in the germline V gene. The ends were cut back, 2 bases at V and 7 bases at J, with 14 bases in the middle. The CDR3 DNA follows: TGCAGCGTTGAAAGGGGTCAGGAGGGTGGCTACACCTTC. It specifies CSVERGQEGGYTF.

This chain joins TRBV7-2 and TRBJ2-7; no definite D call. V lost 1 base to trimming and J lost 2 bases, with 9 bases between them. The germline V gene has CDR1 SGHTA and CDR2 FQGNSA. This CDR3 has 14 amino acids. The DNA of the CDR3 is TGTGCCAGCAGCTTAGTAGGTCAGGCCTACGAGCAGTACTTC. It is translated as CASSLVGQAYEQYF.

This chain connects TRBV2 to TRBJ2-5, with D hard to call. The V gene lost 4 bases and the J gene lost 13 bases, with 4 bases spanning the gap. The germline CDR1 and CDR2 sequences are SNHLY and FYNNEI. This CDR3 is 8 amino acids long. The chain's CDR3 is CASSGAYF. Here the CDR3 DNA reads TGTGCCAGCAGTGGGGCGTACTTC. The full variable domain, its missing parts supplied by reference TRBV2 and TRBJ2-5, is EPEVTQTPSHQVTQMGQEVILRCVPISNHLYFYWYRQILGQKVEFLVSFYNNEISEKSEIFDDQFSVERPDGSNFTLKIRSTKLEDSAMYFCASSGAYFGPGTRLLVL.

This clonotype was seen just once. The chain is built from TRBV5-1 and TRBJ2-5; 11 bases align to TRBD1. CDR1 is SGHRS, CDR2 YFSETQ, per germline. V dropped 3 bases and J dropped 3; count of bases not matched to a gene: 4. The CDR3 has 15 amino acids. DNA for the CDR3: TGCGCCAGCAGCTGGGGACAGGGGGGAGAAGAGACCCAGTACTTC. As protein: CASSWGQGGEETQYF.

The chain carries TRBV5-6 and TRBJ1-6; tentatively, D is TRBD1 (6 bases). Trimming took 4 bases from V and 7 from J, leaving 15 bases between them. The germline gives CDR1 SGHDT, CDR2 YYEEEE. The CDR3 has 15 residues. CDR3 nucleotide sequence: TGTGCCAGCAGCCTCCCGGGACACCCCAATTCACCCCTCCACTTT. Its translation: CASSLPGHPNSPLHF.

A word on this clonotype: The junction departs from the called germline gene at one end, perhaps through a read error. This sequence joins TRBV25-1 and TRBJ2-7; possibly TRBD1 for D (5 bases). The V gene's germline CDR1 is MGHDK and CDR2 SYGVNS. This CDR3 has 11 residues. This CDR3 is CAGRVGYEQYF. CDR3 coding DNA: TGTGCCGGCAGGGTAGGGTACGAGCAGTACTTC.

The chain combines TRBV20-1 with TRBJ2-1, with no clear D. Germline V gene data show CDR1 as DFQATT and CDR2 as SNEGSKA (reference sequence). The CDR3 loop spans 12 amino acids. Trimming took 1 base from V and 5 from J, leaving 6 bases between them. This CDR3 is CSARVRNNEQFF. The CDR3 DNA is TGCAGTGCTAGAGTGCGGAACAATGAGCAGTTCTTC.

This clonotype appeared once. CDR3 loop: CSARPPGGTSGSRVSIQYF. The CDR3 region has the DNA TGCAGTGCTAGACCTCCGGGTGGGACTAGCGGGAGTCGGGTAAGCATTCAGTACTTC. V usage is TRBV20-1 and J usage is TRBJ2-4; TRBD2 agrees at 14 bases. This CDR3 region has 19 residues. Germline V gene sequence: CDR1 DFQATT, CDR2 SNEGSKA (reference sequence). V was clipped by 2 bases and J by 9 bases; unmatched bases: 18.

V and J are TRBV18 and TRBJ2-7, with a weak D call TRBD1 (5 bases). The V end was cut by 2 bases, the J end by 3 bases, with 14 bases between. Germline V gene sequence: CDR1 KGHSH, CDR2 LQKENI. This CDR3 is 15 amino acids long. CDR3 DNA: TGTGCCAGCTCACCAAGCCCTGGACAAAACTACGAGCAGTACTTC. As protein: CASSPSPGQNYEQYF.

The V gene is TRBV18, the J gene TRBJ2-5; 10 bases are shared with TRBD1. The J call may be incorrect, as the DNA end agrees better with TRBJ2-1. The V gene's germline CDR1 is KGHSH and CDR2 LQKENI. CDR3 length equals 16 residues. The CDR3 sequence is CASSPLGTGVKETQFF. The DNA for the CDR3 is TGTGCCAGCTCACCACTTGGGACAGGGGTCAAAGAGACCCAGTTCTTC.

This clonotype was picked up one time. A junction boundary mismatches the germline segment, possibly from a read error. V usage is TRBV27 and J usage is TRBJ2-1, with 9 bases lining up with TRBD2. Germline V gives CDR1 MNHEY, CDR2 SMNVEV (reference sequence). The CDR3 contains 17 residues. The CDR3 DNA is TGTGCCAGCAGTACCCGCCGGGTAGCGGGAGCGAACAATGGGCAGTTCTTC. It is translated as CASSTRRVAGANNGQFF.

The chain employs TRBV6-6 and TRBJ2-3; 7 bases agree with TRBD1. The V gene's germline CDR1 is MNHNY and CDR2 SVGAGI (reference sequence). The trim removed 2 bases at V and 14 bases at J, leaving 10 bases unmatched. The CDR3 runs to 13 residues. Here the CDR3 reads CASSYPGTEYAYF. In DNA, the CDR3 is TGTGCCAGCAGTTACCCTGGGACAGAATACGCGTATTTT.

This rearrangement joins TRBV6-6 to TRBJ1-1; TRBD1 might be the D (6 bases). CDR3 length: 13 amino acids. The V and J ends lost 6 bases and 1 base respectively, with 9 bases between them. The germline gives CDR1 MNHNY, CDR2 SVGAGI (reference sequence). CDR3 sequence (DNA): TGTGCCAGCAGATCGACAGGGAACACTGAAGCTTTCTTT. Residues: CASRSTGNTEAFF.

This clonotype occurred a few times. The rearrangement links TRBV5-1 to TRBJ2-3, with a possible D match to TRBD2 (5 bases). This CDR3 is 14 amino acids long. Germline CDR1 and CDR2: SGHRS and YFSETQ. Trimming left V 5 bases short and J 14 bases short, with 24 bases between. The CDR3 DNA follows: TGCGCCAGCAGTCTGGAGGCTAGCACCCGATACGCGTATTTT. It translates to CASSLEASTRYAYF. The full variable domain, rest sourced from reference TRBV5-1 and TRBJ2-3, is KAGVTQTPRYLIKTRGQQVTLSCSPISGHRSVSWYQQTPGQGLQFLFEYFSETQRNKGNFPGRFSGRQFSNSRSEMNVSTLELGDSALYLCASSLEASTRYAYFGPGTRLTVL.

The DNA for the CDR3 is TGTGCCAGCAGTGAAGCGCCCGGGGCCAGAGACGCGTATTTT. Protein sequence: CASSEAPGARDAYF. This rearrangement joins TRBV6-1 to TRBJ2-3; the D call may be TRBD1 or TRBD2 (5 bases each). The CDR3 consists of 14 residues. Germline lookup yields CDR1 MNHNS and CDR2 SASEGT. V was trimmed by 0 bases and J by 14 bases, leaving 18 bases between them.

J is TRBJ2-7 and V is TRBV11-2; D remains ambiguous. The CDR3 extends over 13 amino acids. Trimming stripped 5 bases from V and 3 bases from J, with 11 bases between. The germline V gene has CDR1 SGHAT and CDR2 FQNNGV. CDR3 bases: TGTGCCAGCAGCCATCATAGGATCTACGAGCAGTACTTC. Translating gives CASSHHRIYEQYF.

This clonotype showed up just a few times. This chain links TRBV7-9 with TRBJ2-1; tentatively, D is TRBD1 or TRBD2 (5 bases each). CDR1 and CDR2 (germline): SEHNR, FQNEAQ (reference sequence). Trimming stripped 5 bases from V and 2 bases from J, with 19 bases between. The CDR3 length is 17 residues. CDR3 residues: CASSALNELGAYNEQFF. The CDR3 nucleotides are TGTGCCAGCAGCGCTTTAAATGAGCTGGGGGCCTACAATGAGCAGTTCTTC.

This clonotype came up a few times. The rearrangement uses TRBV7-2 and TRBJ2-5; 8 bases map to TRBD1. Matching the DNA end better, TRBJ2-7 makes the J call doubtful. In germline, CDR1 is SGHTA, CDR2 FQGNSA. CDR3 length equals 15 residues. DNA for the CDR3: TGTGCCAGCAGCCAGGGCGGACAGGGTATCTACGAGCAGTACTTC. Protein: CASSQGGQGIYEQYF.

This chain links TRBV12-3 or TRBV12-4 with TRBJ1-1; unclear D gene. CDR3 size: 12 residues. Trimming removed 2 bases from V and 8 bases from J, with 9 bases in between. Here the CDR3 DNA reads TGTGCCAGCAGTTTAACCCACAGCGAAGCTTTCTTT. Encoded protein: CASSLTHSEAFF.

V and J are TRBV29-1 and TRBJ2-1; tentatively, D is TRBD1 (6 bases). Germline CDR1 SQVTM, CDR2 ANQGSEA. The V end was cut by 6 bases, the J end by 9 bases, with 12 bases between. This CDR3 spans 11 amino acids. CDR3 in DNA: TGCAGCGTATACAGGGCGGGTGAGCAGTTCTTC. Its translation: CSVYRAGEQFF.

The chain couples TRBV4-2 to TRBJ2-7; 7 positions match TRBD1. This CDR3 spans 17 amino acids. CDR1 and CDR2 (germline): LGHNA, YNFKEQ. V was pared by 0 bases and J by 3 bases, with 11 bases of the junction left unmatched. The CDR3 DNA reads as TGTGCCAGCAGCCAAGAGACCCTGACAGGGCAGATCTACGAGCAGTACTTC. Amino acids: CASSQETLTGQIYEQYF.